This T cell receptor beta chain was recovered during a study of brain T cells in children with intractable seizures. The CDR3 totals 14 residues. With V trimmed by 5 bases and J by 1 base, 2 bases remained unmatched. The germline gives CDR1 SGDLS, CDR2 YYNGEE. Data came from immunoSEQ multiplex PCR; TCRdb stores just in-frame clones and leaves some out. The table includes 50,000 to 80,000 clones, 90% to 97% detected once. This TCR came from a boy in the first two years of life with focal cortical dysplasia and intractable seizures. This chain links TRBV9 with TRBJ2-2; 7 positions match TRBD1. This specimen was peripheral blood, taken at surgery. The CDR3 region is CASRRQGNTGELFF. The CDR3 DNA sequence: TGTGCCAGCAGACGACAGGGGAACACCGGGGAGCTGTTTTTT.